The sequence of this T cell receptor beta chain was determined in a study of T cells in Graves' hyperthyroidism and ophthalmopathy. This CDR3 has 13 amino acids. Trimming cost V 6 bases and J 4 bases, with 9 bases left between them. Germline loops: CDR1 SGHTA, CDR2 FQGNSA. Graves' hyperthyroidism without ophthalmopathy progression within 18 months was termed stable. Each 10 ml fresh peripheral blood draw supplied the PBMCs. Amplification of TCR beta CDR3 regions used RNA as the template. The TCR CDR3 was amplified in a first-round RT-PCR using the HTBI primer set. Using its own MiXCR run on the multiplex PCR reads, TCRdb lists one record per CDR3 protein. The sample contains 700,000 or so distinct CDR3 sequences, approximately 16% of which appear only once. Study results and caveats: Separation of ophthalmopathy from stable hyperthyroidism was achieved by a 13 V-J model. Most clonotypes expanded in thyroid above 0.001 were likewise present in blood.

The sample holds a few counts of this clonotype. Its target is unknown. The clonotype was recovered from a man aged 18 to 35 with Graves' hyperthyroidism. The chain combines TRBV7-2 with TRBJ1-4; no firm D call. What was sequenced was blood. This CDR3 reads CASSRARNEKLFF. Here the CDR3 DNA reads TGTGCCAGCAGTCGAGCCCGTAATGAAAAACTGTTTTTT.